The present TCR beta chain was sequenced within a study of OX40 agonist ivuxolimab in advanced cancers. The sample holds one count of this clone. Method: immunoSEQ multiplex PCR; TCRdb's copy keeps in-frame clones and lacks some. The sample has some 81,000 clones; 70% to 90% are singletons. CDR3 length: 16 amino acids. The germline gives CDR1 SGHNT, CDR2 YYREEE (reference sequence). Trimming took 5 bases from V and 6 from J; bases not matched to a gene: 8. The sequenced sample was CD4+ or CD8+ T cells sorted from blood, obtained in a trial of the OX40 agonist ivuxolimab. The chain carries TRBV5-4 and TRBJ1-4, with 12 bases that match TRBD1. This TCR derives from an adult with an advanced solid tumor such as melanoma, head and neck, liver or kidney cancer. The CDR3 sequence: CASSRDRGRQDEKLFF. The CDR3 DNA reads as TGTGCCAGCAGTCGGGACAGGGGGCGGCAGGATGAAAAACTGTTTTTT.